Below, 8 T cell receptor beta chains from the same sample are listed, as sequenced in a study of shared clonotypes between healthy human individuals. TCRdb's copy holds only in-frame clones and misses some; the assay was immunoSEQ multiplex PCR. The sample carries about 1,800,000 clones, approximately 94% recorded once. CD8 cells classed as naive were CD45RO-negative and positively selected for CCR7, excluding terminally differentiated effector memory CD45RA+ cells. The sequencing sample was made of naive CD8+ T cells sorted from blood. The receptors come from a man between 18 and 35 years old in good health.

On this clone: Other DNA sequences of this sample code for an identical CDR3. The V gene is TRBV11-2, the J gene TRBJ2-7; D is unresolved. The CDR3 contains 12 residues. V was shortened by 5 bases and J by 2 bases, with 7 bases between the two germline ends. The germline V gene has CDR1 SGHAT and CDR2 FQNNGV. CDR3 coding DNA: TGTGCCAGCAGCCCCCCCACCTACGAGCAGTACTTC. It yields the protein CASSPPTYEQYF.

The chain uses TRBV6-6 and TRBJ2-1; D gene uncertain. The CDR3 covers 14 residues. V was trimmed by 6 bases and J by 2 bases, leaving 11 bases between them. Germline V gives CDR1 MNHNY, CDR2 SVGAGI (reference sequence). DNA for the CDR3: TGTGCCAGCAGCCCACCGGCAGCCTACAATGAGCAGTTCTTC. Protein product: CASSPPAAYNEQFF.

The chain employs TRBV29-1 and TRBJ1-2; 8 bases fit TRBD1. The CDR3 loop spans 16 amino acids. Germline lookup yields CDR1 SQVTM and CDR2 ANQGSEA. V was pared by 3 bases and J by 1 base, with 10 bases of the junction left unmatched. DNA of the CDR3: TGCAGCGTTGAGGGTCAGGGGGCCCCCTTTAACTATGGCTACACCTTC. This codes for CSVEGQGAPFNYGYTF.

The chain links TRBV13 to TRBJ2-5, with 8 bases lining up with TRBD2. After removal of 1 base from V and 1 base from J, the junction contained 2 bases not matched to a gene. The germline gives CDR1 PRHDT, CDR2 FYEKMQ (reference sequence). This CDR3 has 15 residues. In DNA form, the CDR3 reads TGTGCCAGCAGCTTAGAAGGGACTAGCCAAGAGACCCAGTACTTC. Encoded protein: CASSLEGTSQETQYF.

The chain joins TRBV29-1 to TRBJ2-7, with D tentatively TRBD1 (5 bases). V was trimmed by 4 bases and J by 5 bases, leaving 15 bases between them. The CDR3 totals 13 residues. Per germline, CDR1 SQVTM and CDR2 ANQGSEA. This CDR3 is CSVAQGPLNEQYF. The CDR3 DNA sequence: TGCAGCGTTGCGCAGGGCCCCTTGAACGAGCAGTACTTC.

Points on this clone: The same CDR3 is also encoded by other DNA sequences in this sample. The chain is built from TRBV5-5 and TRBJ2-7; 9 positions match TRBD1. CDR1 and CDR2 from the germline V gene are SGHKS and YYEKEE (reference sequence). V shed 1 base, J shed 1 base, and the junction held 3 bases outside the gene matches. This CDR3 is built from 15 residues. The CDR3 region has the DNA TGTGCCAGCAGCTTGTCGGGACAGGGATCCTACGAGCAGTACTTC. Translation gives CASSLSGQGSYEQYF.

Only one count was recorded for this clone. J is TRBJ2-7 and V is TRBV4-1; 8 nucleotides align to TRBD1. Per germline, CDR1 MGHRA and CDR2 YSYEKL. The J segment lost 2 bases and the V segment lost 4 bases, leaving 7 bases of the junction unmatched. The CDR3 is 15 amino acids. CDR3 nucleotide sequence: TGCGCCAGCAGCCGGAGCGGACAGGGCACCTACGAGCAGTACTTC. Its translation: CASSRSGQGTYEQYF.

As concerns this clone: In the same sample, other DNA sequences code for this CDR3. The chain has TRBV5-1 and TRBJ2-7; no firm D call. Germline V gene data show CDR1 as SGHRS and CDR2 as YFSETQ. Trimming took off 0 bases at V and 4 bases at J, with 8 bases between the two ends. This CDR3 is 13 amino acids long. The chain's CDR3 is CASSLGSYYEQYF. The DNA of the CDR3 is TGCGCCAGCAGCTTGGGTTCCTATTACGAGCAGTACTTC.